This T cell receptor beta chain derives from a study of T cell responses to AZD1222 COVID-19 vaccine. General study findings and limits: Nearly half of the spike-specific TCRs reportedly recognize variant regions that carry no mutations. Only a handful of AZD1222 recipients, roughly 6 in all, had baseline seropositivity. A mostly white British donor set with more females was recruited, and clonal diversity was possibly underestimated.

Method: immunoSEQ multiplex PCR; TCRdb's copy keeps in-frame clones and lacks some. The sample gives about 110,000 clones, roughly 87% of which show up once; around 4.8% is in the top ten. The CDR3 runs to 14 residues. Germline V CDR1 and CDR2: SGHNT, YYREEE (reference sequence). Trimming removed 3 bases at V and 0 bases at J, with 6 bases between. Concerning this clone itself: The target antigen is unknown.

The specimen comprised peripheral blood, sampled on day 0 of AZD1222 vaccination. The sequence was obtained from an adult in good health. This chain joins TRBV5-4 and TRBJ1-4; no firm D call. CDR3 sequence (DNA): TGTGCCAGCAGCTCCCCAGCAACTAATGAAAAACTGTTTTTT. Translation: CASSSPATNEKLFF.